These 21 T cell receptor beta chains originate from one sample sequenced in a study of T cell responses to AZD1222 COVID-19 vaccine. TCRdb keeps only in-frame clones here, not all; method: immunoSEQ multiplex PCR. The sample includes around 100,000 clones, roughly 87% of them seen just once. Here the sequenced sample was peripheral blood, taken on day 0 of AZD1222 vaccination. Every receptor here comes from an adult in good health.

This clone has a single count. The rearrangement joins TRBV5-1 to TRBJ1-2; D is uncertain. V gave up 4 bases and J gave up 6 bases, with 10 bases separating them. CDR1 and CDR2 (germline): SGHRS, YFSETQ. The CDR3 is 12 amino acids. CDR3 DNA sequence: TGCGCCAGCAGCCGCGGTAGGGATGGCTACACCTTC. This encodes CASSRGRDGYTF.

The rearrangement joins TRBV11-3 to TRBJ2-1; TRBD2 agrees at 10 bases. Looked up from germline, CDR1 is SGHNT and CDR2 is YENEEA. The CDR3 is 19 amino acids. V trimming: 1 base; J trimming: 1 base; junction bases outside the gene matches: 10. This CDR3 reads CASSLGFQREGSSYNEQFF. DNA of the CDR3: TGTGCCAGCAGCTTAGGGTTCCAGCGGGAGGGCAGTTCCTACAATGAGCAGTTCTTC. The full variable domain, its missing parts supplied by reference TRBV11-3 and TRBJ2-1, is EAGVVQSPRYKIIEKKQPVAFWCNPISGHNTLYWYLQNLGQGPELLIRYENEEAVDDSQLPKDRFSAERLKGVDSTLKIQPAELGDSAVYLCASSLGFQREGSSYNEQFFGPGTRLTVL.

This rearrangement joins TRBV19 to TRBJ2-7, with 7 nucleotides matching TRBD1. The CDR3 runs to 15 residues. The germline CDR1 and CDR2 sequences are LNHDA and SQIVND (reference sequence). With V trimmed by 4 bases and J by 0 bases, 6 bases remained unmatched. The CDR3 DNA sequence: TGTGCCAGTAGTACCGGGACAGTCCCCTCCTACGAGCAGTACTTC. Its protein is CASSTGTVPSYEQYF.

This sequence joins TRBV7-2 and TRBJ2-7; 13 bases are a match to TRBD2. The germline CDR1 and CDR2 sequences are SGHTA and FQGNSA. J lost 2 bases, V lost 3 bases, and 10 bases had no gene match. The CDR3 has 18 amino acids. CDR3 amino acids: CASSFPGLAGHSTYEQYF. In DNA form, the CDR3 reads TGTGCCAGCAGCTTCCCGGGACTAGCGGGACACTCTACCTACGAGCAGTACTTC.

This clone was seen only once. The V and J genes are TRBV3-1 (or the pseudogene TRBV3-2) and TRBJ2-1, with D hard to call. Per germline, CDR1 LGHDT and CDR2 YNNKEL (reference sequence). CDR3 length: 15 residues. With 4 bases removed from V and 4 bases from J, the gap between germline ends came to 14 bases. This CDR3 is CASSLRSGPYNEQFF. For the CDR3, the DNA is TGTGCCAGCAGCCTCCGGTCCGGCCCATACAATGAGCAGTTCTTC.

The chain carries TRBV12-3 or TRBV12-4 and TRBJ1-2; TRBD1 matches at 7 bases. CDR3 length: 13 residues. V lost 2 bases, J lost 4 bases, and 1 base stayed unmatched. The CDR3 loop reads CASSLNRGYGYTF. CDR3 nucleotides: TGTGCCAGCAGTTTAAACAGGGGCTATGGCTACACCTTC.

The V gene is TRBV5-1, the J gene TRBJ1-4; 11 bases map to TRBD1. V lost 0 bases and J lost 6; bases outside the gene matches: 4. CDR3 length: 16 amino acids. Germline V gene lookup returns CDR1 SGHRS and CDR2 YFSETQ. DNA for the CDR3: TGCGCCAGCAGCTTGGCCGGGACAGGGGGTTATGAAAAACTGTTTTTT. This gives the protein CASSLAGTGGYEKLFF. Full variable domain (outside the CDR3, taken from reference TRBV5-1 and TRBJ1-4): KAGVTQTPRYLIKTRGQQVTLSCSPISGHRSVSWYQQTPGQGLQFLFEYFSETQRNKGNFPGRFSGRQFSNSRSEMNVSTLELGDSALYLCASSLAGTGGYEKLFFGSGTQLSVL.

The chain couples TRBV11-3 to TRBJ2-1; weak D call: TRBD1 (5 bases). This CDR3 contains 17 residues. V was trimmed by 1 base and J by 1 base, leaving 14 bases between them. Germline V lookup: CDR1 SGHNT, CDR2 YENEEA. The CDR3 nucleotides read TGTGCCAGCAGCTTAGGGGGCCCGGGCCGATCCTACAATGAGCAGTTCTTC. Protein: CASSLGGPGRSYNEQFF.

This chain connects TRBV7-2 to TRBJ1-4; D ambiguous. Germline-derived CDR1 and CDR2 are SGHTA and FQGNSA. V dropped 5 bases and J dropped 4 bases, with 11 bases sitting between them. The CDR3 loop spans 14 amino acids. The CDR3 spells CASSPSRNNEKLFF. The DNA for the CDR3 is TGTGCCAGCAGCCCCAGCAGAAATAATGAAAAACTGTTTTTT.

Comments on this clone: The junction shows a germline mismatch at one end, possibly a read error. The chain carries TRBV3-1 (or the pseudogene TRBV3-2) and TRBJ2-2; 8 bases are a match to TRBD2. Germline V gene lookup returns CDR1 LGHDT and CDR2 YNNKEL (reference sequence). CDR3 length: 16 amino acids. The CDR3 region has the DNA TGTGCCACCAGCCAAAAAAAAACGGGAGGGCCCGGGGAGCTGTTTTTT. Protein product: CATSQKKTGGPGELFF.

V is TRBV4-1 and J is TRBJ1-2; TRBD1 matches at 8 bases. Germline loops: CDR1 MGHRA, CDR2 YSYEKL. CDR3 size: 17 residues. Germline trimming cut 0 bases from V and 1 base from J; bases unmatched to any gene: 7. CDR3 sequence reads: CASSQDLWTGRNYGYTF. DNA for the CDR3: TGCGCCAGCAGCCAAGATTTATGGACAGGGCGTAACTATGGCTACACCTTC.

This clone has only a few counts. The chain combines TRBV6-5 with TRBJ1-3; TRBD1 matches at 9 bases. This CDR3 region has 16 residues. Germline-derived CDR1 and CDR2 are MNHEY and SVGAGI. Trimming removed 4 bases from V and 0 bases from J; junction bases left unmatched: 4. This CDR3 is CASSSGQGSSGNTIYF. DNA of the CDR3: TGTGCCAGCAGTTCTGGACAGGGGAGCTCTGGAAACACCATATATTTT.

The chain is built from TRBV7-7 and TRBJ2-7; D is perhaps TRBD2 (6 bases). Trimming left V 1 base short and J 3 bases short, with 13 bases between. The germline gives CDR1 SSHAT, CDR2 FNYEAQ (reference sequence). The CDR3 length is 15 residues. CDR3 coding DNA: TGTGCCAGCAGCTTAGGTTCTGGGGGAGGCTACGAGCAGTACTTC. Its protein is CASSLGSGGGYEQYF.

This rearrangement joins TRBV5-1 to TRBJ2-6, with D possibly being TRBD1 (5 bases). The CDR3 extends over 18 amino acids. V was cut by 1 base and J by 0 bases, with 14 bases left in between. CDR1 and CDR2 from the germline V gene are SGHRS and YFSETQ. The CDR3 nucleotides read TGCGCCAGCAGCTTGCAGGGTTCACGCTTCTCTGGGGCCAACGTCCTGACTTTC. Translation gives CASSLQGSRFSGANVLTF.

The chain recombines TRBV2 with TRBJ2-7; 14 bases are a match to TRBD2. Germline CDR1 SNHLY, CDR2 FYNNEI. With 6 bases clipped from V and 7 bases from J, the junction kept 14 bases outside the gene matches. The CDR3 spans 17 residues. In DNA, the CDR3 is TGTGCCAGCAGCGTTAATCCGGGACTAGCGGGAGTTAGGGAGCAGTACTTC. Translating it yields CASSVNPGLAGVREQYF.

The genes are TRBV27 and TRBJ2-6; TRBD2 might be the D (6 bases). This CDR3 has 17 residues. The germline gives CDR1 MNHEY, CDR2 SMNVEV (reference sequence). Trimming removed 8 bases from V and 0 bases from J, with 17 bases in between. The CDR3 DNA reads as TGTGCCAGCCCAACCGGAGGGCGCGGCTCTGGGGCCAACGTCCTGACTTTC. Translated, it gives CASPTGGRGSGANVLTF.

This clone was observed a few times. The chain employs TRBV3-1 (or the pseudogene TRBV3-2) and TRBJ2-2, with D maybe TRBD1 (6 bases). The CDR3 is 15 residues long. Trimming cost V 1 base and J 6 bases, with 12 bases left between them. The germline V gene encodes CDR1 LGHDT and CDR2 YNNKEL (reference sequence). CDR3 in amino acids: CASSQGDTASGELFF. CDR3 nucleotide sequence: TGTGCCAGCAGCCAAGGGGACACGGCTTCCGGGGAGCTGTTTTTT.

The rearrangement uses TRBV5-1 and TRBJ2-1; TRBD2 matches 9 bases. Germline V gene lookup returns CDR1 SGHRS and CDR2 YFSETQ. The CDR3 consists of 18 residues. V shed 6 bases and J 9 bases; nucleotides not matched to a gene: 22. The CDR3, as DNA: TGCGCCAGCACCTACAAGCTTGGATCCAATGGACTAGCGAGTGAGCAGTTCTTC. Translation: CASTYKLGSNGLASEQFF. Full variable domain (rest looked up from reference TRBV5-1 and TRBJ2-1): KAGVTQTPRYLIKTRGQQVTLSCSPISGHRSVSWYQQTPGQGLQFLFEYFSETQRNKGNFPGRFSGRQFSNSRSEMNVSTLELGDSALYLCASTYKLGSNGLASEQFFGPGTRLTVL.

This sequence joins TRBV28 and TRBJ1-1; 10 bases fit TRBD1. Germline V lookup: CDR1 MDHEN, CDR2 SYDVKM. After removal of 5 bases from V and 5 bases from J, the junction contained 8 bases not matched to a gene. The CDR3 consists of 15 residues. CDR3 protein: CASSPGTGVWTEAFF. In DNA form, the CDR3 reads TGTGCCAGCAGTCCCGGGACAGGGGTGTGGACTGAAGCTTTCTTT. The variable domain in full, completed from reference TRBV28 and TRBJ1-1, reads DVKVTQSSRYLVKRTGEKVFLECVQDMDHENMFWYRQDPGLGLRLIYFSYDVKMKEKGDIPEGYSVSREKKERFSLILESASTNQTSMYLCASSPGTGVWTEAFFGQGTRLTVV.

There are a few counts of this clone. This rearrangement joins TRBV19 to TRBJ1-5, with D perhaps matching TRBD1 (5 bases). The V gene lost 3 bases and the J gene lost 1 base, with 13 bases spanning the gap. The CDR3 has 16 amino acids. CDR1 and CDR2 from the germline V gene are LNHDA and SQIVND (reference sequence). The CDR3, as DNA: TGTGCCAGTAGTATTGACAGAGGAGTGAGCAATCAGCCCCAGCATTTT. It specifies CASSIDRGVSNQPQHF.

The chain couples TRBV18 to TRBJ2-6; 8 bases map to TRBD1. This CDR3 has 17 amino acids. CDR1 is KGHSH, CDR2 LQKENI, per germline. The V and J ends lost 5 bases and 0 bases, in that order; junction bases with no gene match: 6. Here the CDR3 DNA reads TGTGCCAGCTCATCCAGGACAGGGAACTCTGGGGCCAACGTCCTGACTTTC. It translates to CASSSRTGNSGANVLTF.